The 18 T cell receptor beta chains below were found in one sample sequenced in a study of blood T cell repertoires in COVID-19. Sequencing used immunoSEQ multiplex PCR; TCRdb keeps in-frame clones, though not all of them. Of about 330,000 clones in the sample, 87% are singletons; the top ten hold roughly 1%. The specimen sequenced was PBMCs or T cells enriched from blood (not recorded which). The receptors here all came from a woman aged 25 to 39 who had recovered from COVID-19.

The rearrangement links TRBV27 to TRBJ1-2, with 9 nucleotides matching TRBD1. Germline assignment: CDR1 MNHEY and CDR2 SMNVEV (reference sequence). The ends lost 4 bases at V and 4 bases at J; junction bases unmatched: 4. The CDR3 is 14 amino acids. CDR3 sequence reads: CASSSTDRGYGYTF. For the CDR3, the DNA is TGTGCCAGCAGTTCCACGGACAGGGGCTATGGCTACACCTTC.

The genes are TRBV5-1 and TRBJ2-7; the match to TRBD1 covers 11 bases. Germline CDR1 is SGHRS and CDR2 is YFSETQ. The CDR3 has 14 residues. The V gene end was trimmed by 3 bases and the J gene end by 5 bases; junction bases not matched to a gene: 4. The CDR3, as DNA: TGCGCCAGCAGCTGGGACAGGGGGTTCGACGAGCAGTACTTC. It specifies CASSWDRGFDEQYF.

The chain uses TRBV24-1 and TRBJ2-5, with 8 bases lining up with TRBD1. CDR3 length: 13 amino acids. The germline V gene encodes CDR1 KGHDR and CDR2 SFDVKD. With 4 bases clipped from V and 5 bases from J, the junction kept 2 bases outside the gene matches. In DNA form, the CDR3 reads TGTGCCACCAGTGACAGGGGGCGGGAGACCCAGTACTTC. This translates into CATSDRGRETQYF.

The genes are TRBV7-2 and TRBJ2-7, with 9 bases identical to TRBD1. V lost 2 bases, J lost 3 bases, and 5 bases stayed unmatched. Germline V gives CDR1 SGHTA, CDR2 FQGNSA. This CDR3 comprises 15 residues. The CDR3 sequence is CASSLSTGGFYEQYF. CDR3 DNA: TGTGCCAGCAGCTTAAGTACAGGGGGCTTCTACGAGCAGTACTTC.

V and J are TRBV9 and TRBJ1-5, with 9 bases that match TRBD1. CDR3 length: 20 residues. J lost 0 bases, V lost 0 bases, and 13 bases had no gene match. CDR1 is SGDLS and CDR2 is YYNGEE in the germline V gene. In nucleotides, the CDR3 is TGTGCCAGCAGCGTAGCGGGGGACAGGGTGAATGGAAATAGCAATCAGCCCCAGCATTTT. This sequence encodes CASSVAGDRVNGNSNQPQHF.

The count of this clone is one. The rearrangement uses TRBV5-4 and TRBJ2-2; 9 nucleotides align to TRBD1. In germline, CDR1 is SGHNT, CDR2 YYREEE (reference sequence). The CDR3 sequence is 17 residues long. V trimming: 4 bases; J trimming: 6 bases; junction bases outside the gene matches: 13. The CDR3 nucleotides are TGTGCCAGCAGCCTCCCGGGACAGGGTGTAGTCTCCGGGGAGCTGTTTTTT. It codes for CASSLPGQGVVSGELFF.

The sample holds a few counts of this clone. This CDR3 is also generated by other DNA sequences in the sample. The chain recombines TRBV5-8 with TRBJ1-2; 9 positions match TRBD1. Germline CDR1 reads SGHTS; CDR2 reads YDEGEE. The CDR3 spans 14 residues. V lost 0 bases and J lost 8; bases outside the gene matches: 5. CDR3 amino acids: CASSLDRGLIGYTF. CDR3 bases: TGTGCCAGCAGCTTGGACAGGGGGCTTATAGGCTACACCTTC.

V and J are TRBV10-3 and TRBJ2-7; possible D gene TRBD1, 5 bases. The CDR3 covers 13 residues. Looked up from germline, CDR1 is ENHRY and CDR2 is SYGVKD. Trimming took 3 bases from V and 7 from J, leaving 13 bases between them. CDR3 loop: CAISDIGAREQYF. CDR3 coding DNA: TGTGCCATCAGTGATATAGGGGCAAGGGAGCAGTACTTC.

This clone was picked up one time. The same CDR3 is also encoded by other DNA sequences in this sample. The V and J genes are TRBV28 and TRBJ2-3, with 7 nucleotides matching TRBD1. Per the germline V gene, CDR1 is MDHEN and CDR2 is SYDVKM. V shed 6 bases, J shed 2 bases, and the junction held 8 bases outside the gene matches. The length of the CDR3 is 15 residues. The CDR3 DNA is TGTGCCAGCAGAGGGGCAGGGGGATCCACAGATACGCAGTATTTT. Translation: CASRGAGGSTDTQYF.

This clone was recorded only once. V is TRBV19 and J is TRBJ1-5; D not resolved. There are 14 residues in the CDR3. Between the trimmed V and J ends, which lost 3 bases and 0 bases, there was a span of 6 bases. Germline CDR1 reads LNHDA; CDR2 reads SQIVND (reference sequence). Here the CDR3 reads CASSIAISNQPQHF. CDR3 DNA: TGTGCCAGTAGTATCGCTATTAGCAATCAGCCCCAGCATTTT.

The chain has TRBV28 and TRBJ1-4; D remains unclear. The length of the CDR3 is 14 residues. Trimming stripped 2 bases from V and 5 bases from J, with 9 bases between. Germline lookup yields CDR1 MDHEN and CDR2 SYDVKM. The CDR3 is CASSLVAGNEKLFF. The CDR3 bases are TGTGCCAGCAGTTTAGTGGCGGGGAATGAAAAACTGTTTTTT.

V is TRBV28 and J is TRBJ1-1; possibly TRBD1 for D (6 bases). The CDR3 has 15 residues. V was clipped by 5 bases and J by 1 base, with 14 bases between them. Per the germline V gene, CDR1 is MDHEN and CDR2 is SYDVKM. The CDR3 DNA follows: TGTGCCAGCAGTGCAGGGGTTGGGGCGAACACTGAAGCTTTCTTT. Its protein is CASSAGVGANTEAFF.

The table lists this clone with a count of one. This CDR3 is CASSFQATLTDTQYF. The CDR3, as DNA: TGTGCCAGCAGCTTTCAGGCCACTCTCACAGATACGCAGTATTTT. The chain employs TRBV7-2 and TRBJ2-3; no clear D gene. This CDR3 is built from 15 residues. Trimming pared 3 bases from V and 2 bases from J, leaving 12 bases between. The germline V gene encodes CDR1 SGHTA and CDR2 FQGNSA.

This chain uses TRBV11-3 with TRBJ1-1, with TRBD1 matching over 7 bases. The CDR3 is 13 residues long. V shed 5 bases, J shed 4 bases, and the junction held 4 bases outside the gene matches. Looked up from germline, CDR1 is SGHNT and CDR2 is YENEEA. DNA for the CDR3: TGTGCCAGCAGCCAGGCAGGGGGCACTGAAGCTTTCTTT. Translated, it gives CASSQAGGTEAFF. Full variable domain (rest looked up from reference TRBV11-3 and TRBJ1-1): EAGVVQSPRYKIIEKKQPVAFWCNPISGHNTLYWYLQNLGQGPELLIRYENEEAVDDSQLPKDRFSAERLKGVDSTLKIQPAELGDSAVYLCASSQAGGTEAFFGQGTRLTVV.

The CDR3 protein is CASSQELAGGEQFF. The CDR3, as DNA: TGTGCCAGCAGCCAAGAACTAGCGGGTGGTGAGCAGTTCTTC. The chain employs TRBV3-1 (or the pseudogene TRBV3-2) and TRBJ2-1; 9 bases are shared with TRBD2. Trimming took 0 bases from V and 9 from J; bases not matched to a gene: 3. CDR1 and CDR2 (germline): LGHDT, YNNKEL (reference sequence). The CDR3 is 14 residues long.

The chain uses TRBV20-1 and TRBJ1-1, with 7 nucleotides matching TRBD1. With 3 bases clipped from V and 5 bases from J, the junction kept 6 bases outside the gene matches. Germline V gives CDR1 DFQATT, CDR2 SNEGSKA (reference sequence). This CDR3 is built from 13 residues. CDR3 sequence reads: CSASLTGPTEAFF. CDR3 DNA: TGCAGTGCTAGTTTGACAGGGCCAACTGAAGCTTTCTTT.

The V and J genes are TRBV5-1 and TRBJ1-4; 8 bases are shared with TRBD1. This CDR3 region has 15 residues. Germline CDR1 SGHRS, CDR2 YFSETQ. V dropped 7 bases and J dropped 1; count of bases not matched to a gene: 6. CDR3 in amino acids: CASEQTGETNEKLFF. The CDR3 nucleotides read TGCGCCAGCGAACAGACAGGGGAAACTAATGAAAAACTGTTTTTT.

This chain connects TRBV6-5 to TRBJ2-7; a weak D match, TRBD1 (5 bases). V lost 10 bases and J lost 3, with 19 bases in between. The germline V gene has CDR1 MNHEY and CDR2 SVGAGI. The CDR3 runs to 14 residues. The CDR3 DNA sequence: TGTGCCACCTTTACAGGCGGCATCCTCTACGAGCAGTACTTC. This gives the protein CATFTGGILYEQYF.